These 8 T cell receptor beta chains came from one sample sequenced in a study of blood T cell repertoires in COVID-19. Clones were read by immunoSEQ multiplex PCR, and TCRdb kept only the in-frame ones, dropping some. The sample lists 130,000 to 150,000 clones, about 84% occurring once. Input material: peripheral blood. Source of these receptors: a man aged 55-75 years with active or convalescent COVID-19.

This sequence joins TRBV27 and TRBJ1-1; possibly TRBD1 for D (5 bases). Trimming cost V 2 bases and J 9 bases, with 13 bases left between them. From germline, CDR1 is MNHEY and CDR2 SMNVEV (reference sequence). CDR3 length: 13 amino acids. CDR3 DNA: TGTGCCAGCAGTTTAGAGCCAGGGACTCAAGCTTTCTTT. Protein sequence: CASSLEPGTQAFF.

The J gene is TRBJ2-3, the V gene TRBV9, with TRBD2 matching over 14 bases. The CDR3 consists of 18 residues. The germline gives CDR1 SGDLS, CDR2 YYNGEE. The V gene end was trimmed by 4 bases and the J gene end by 4 bases; junction bases not matched to a gene: 11. The CDR3 here is CASSLTQGTSGRSDTQYF. CDR3 DNA sequence: TGTGCCAGCAGCTTAACGCAGGGGACTAGCGGGAGATCAGATACGCAGTATTTT. Drawing the rest from reference TRBV9 and TRBJ2-3, the complete variable domain is DSGVTQTPKHLITATGQRVTLRCSPRSGDLSVYWYQQSLDQGLQFLIQYYNGEERAKGNILERFSAQQFPDLHSELNLSSLELGDSALYFCASSLTQGTSGRSDTQYFGPGTRLTVL.

This rearrangement joins TRBV10-3 to TRBJ2-7; D is perhaps TRBD2 (6 bases). Trimming pared 3 bases from V and 3 bases from J, leaving 18 bases between. Germline CDR1 and CDR2: ENHRY and SYGVKD. The CDR3 extends over 16 amino acids. CDR3: CAISDPRLARYYEQYF. CDR3 in DNA: TGTGCCATCAGTGACCCTAGGCTAGCGCGCTACTACGAGCAGTACTTC.

This chain joins TRBV9 and TRBJ2-1; 8 bases map to TRBD2. The V gene's germline CDR1 is SGDLS and CDR2 YYNGEE. The CDR3 is 15 residues long. V lost 5 bases to trimming and J lost 4 bases; unmatched junction nucleotides: 8. The CDR3 DNA follows: TGTGCCAGCAGTCCTCGGGTAGCGGGGTACAATGAGCAGTTCTTC. Protein product: CASSPRVAGYNEQFF.

CDR3 in DNA: TGTGCCAGCAGCTTATCCGACAGTAGAACTGAAGCTTTCTTT. Encoded protein: CASSLSDSRTEAFF. V usage is TRBV7-2 and J usage is TRBJ1-1; possible D gene TRBD1, 5 bases. The ends were cut back, 2 bases at V and 5 bases at J, with 12 bases in the middle. Per the germline V gene, CDR1 is SGHTA and CDR2 is FQGNSA. CDR3 length: 14 residues.

This clone was counted a single time. This chain uses TRBV6-5 with TRBJ1-1; 7 positions agree with TRBD1. The CDR3 sequence is 15 residues long. Germline CDR1 is MNHEY and CDR2 is SVGAGI. Unmatched junction bases numbered 12, after V lost 6 bases and J lost 5 bases. CDR3 DNA sequence: TGTGCCAGCAGATTCCGAACAGGGGTTGTAACTGAAGCTTTCTTT. Its translation: CASRFRTGVVTEAFF.

This rearrangement joins TRBV5-1 to TRBJ1-4; a possible D gene is TRBD1 (5 bases). In germline, CDR1 is SGHRS, CDR2 YFSETQ. Trimming removed 2 bases at V and 4 bases at J, with 12 bases between. The CDR3 extends over 15 amino acids. CDR3 sequence: CASSLGSGNNEKLFF. CDR3 nucleotides: TGCGCCAGCAGCTTAGGATCAGGGAATAATGAAAAACTGTTTTTT.

The J gene is TRBJ2-1, the V gene TRBV5-6, with TRBD2 identical over 9 bases. The CDR3 loop spans 16 amino acids. The V gene's germline CDR1 is SGHDT and CDR2 YYEEEE. J gave up 4 bases and V 0 bases, and 5 bases lay outside the gene matches. CDR3: CASSLASSGAYNEQFF. The CDR3 DNA is TGTGCCAGCAGCTTGGCATCTAGCGGGGCTTACAATGAGCAGTTCTTC.